Listed here are 23 T cell receptor beta chains from one sample, sequenced in a study of blood T cell repertoires in COVID-19. The data were produced by immunoSEQ multiplex PCR, yet TCRdb's version contains in-frame clones alone and is incomplete. The sample lists tens of thousands of clones, about 85% seen once, with 38% in the top ten. Sequenced material: peripheral blood. The receptors derive from an elderly man with acute or convalescent COVID-19.

By frequency in the sample, this clone is medium-sized. This chain links TRBV5-5 with TRBJ1-1, with TRBD1 as a possible D gene (5 bases). The germline V gene encodes CDR1 SGHKS and CDR2 YYEKEE (reference sequence). With 9 bases removed from V and 3 bases from J, the gap between germline ends came to 15 bases. The CDR3 is 13 residues long. The DNA for the CDR3 is TGTGCCACCCAGCTTTGGGGGGACACTGAAGCTTTCTTT. This gives the protein CATQLWGDTEAFF. Full variable domain (missing parts from reference TRBV5-5 and TRBJ1-1): DAGVTQSPTHLIKTRGQQVTLRCSPISGHKSVSWYQQVLGQGPQFIFQYYEKEERGRGNFPDRFSARQFPNYSSELNVNALLLGDSALYLCATQLWGDTEAFFGQGTRLTVV.

V and J are TRBV7-8 and TRBJ2-4; D is perhaps TRBD1 (6 bases). V lost 1 base and J 2 bases, leaving 15 bases between the germline ends. Germline V CDR1 and CDR2: SGHVS, FQNEAQ. This CDR3 comprises 17 residues. CDR3 bases: TGTGCCAGCAGCTTAGTTGGGGGCCTTGGGTCCAAAAACATTCAGTACTTC. Translated: CASSLVGGLGSKNIQYF.

The J gene is TRBJ2-1, the V gene TRBV20-1; the match to TRBD2 covers 8 bases. From germline, CDR1 is DFQATT and CDR2 SNEGSKA (reference sequence). V was pared by 3 bases and J by 8 bases, with 12 bases of the junction left unmatched. CDR3 length: 15 amino acids. CDR3 amino acids: CSASLGRARSYEQFF. Here the CDR3 DNA reads TGCAGTGCTAGTCTCGGGAGGGCCCGTAGTTATGAGCAGTTCTTC.

The rearrangement uses TRBV5-1 and TRBJ2-7, with a tentative D call TRBD2 (6 bases). The CDR3 runs to 15 residues. Per the germline V gene, CDR1 is SGHRS and CDR2 is YFSETQ. The V and J ends lost 2 bases and 4 bases respectively, with 16 bases between them. The CDR3 DNA is TGCGCCAGCAGCTTTTCGGCGGGAAGTGGTTACGAGCAGTACTTC. Translating it yields CASSFSAGSGYEQYF. Full variable domain (remainder filled in from reference TRBV5-1 and TRBJ2-7): KAGVTQTPRYLIKTRGQQVTLSCSPISGHRSVSWYQQTPGQGLQFLFEYFSETQRNKGNFPGRFSGRQFSNSRSEMNVSTLELGDSALYLCASSFSAGSGYEQYFGPGTRLTVT.

The genes are TRBV27 and TRBJ2-1, with D perhaps TRBD1 (6 bases). V dropped 5 bases and J dropped 8 bases, with 10 bases sitting between them. The germline CDR1 and CDR2 sequences are MNHEY and SMNVEV (reference sequence). The CDR3 extends over 12 amino acids. This chain's CDR3 is CASSNRVHEQFF. The CDR3, as DNA: TGTGCCAGCAGTAACAGGGTACATGAGCAGTTCTTC.

J is TRBJ2-5 and V is TRBV6-1; 12 nucleotides align to TRBD1. The germline V gene encodes CDR1 MNHNS and CDR2 SASEGT. The length of the CDR3 is 16 residues. Trimming removed 4 bases from V and 1 base from J; junction bases left unmatched: 4. The CDR3 sequence is CASSARDRGLQETQYF. The CDR3 coding sequence is TGTGCCAGCAGTGCCAGGGACAGGGGGCTCCAAGAGACCCAGTACTTC.

The chain is built from TRBV5-1 and TRBJ1-2; weak D call: TRBD1 (5 bases). Trimming stripped 5 bases from V and 3 bases from J, with 14 bases between. Germline V gene lookup returns CDR1 SGHRS and CDR2 YFSETQ. The CDR3 consists of 14 residues. The CDR3 is CASRQAETHYGYTF. The CDR3 DNA reads TGCGCCAGCAGACAGGCAGAAACTCACTATGGCTACACCTTC.

The V call is TRBV19, the J call TRBJ2-2; a possible D gene is TRBD1 (5 bases). The CDR3 runs to 14 residues. Germline V gene lookup returns CDR1 LNHDA and CDR2 SQIVND (reference sequence). Trimming shortened V by 5 bases and J by 3 bases, and 10 bases separated the two germline ends. CDR3 sequence: CASSLTVHTGELFF. CDR3 in DNA: TGTGCCAGTAGTTTGACAGTGCACACCGGGGAGCTGTTTTTT.

This chain joins TRBV4-1 and TRBJ1-3, with D tentatively TRBD1 (6 bases). Germline CDR1 and CDR2: MGHRA and YSYEKL. V shed 0 bases and J shed 2 bases, with 8 bases lying between them. The CDR3 runs 15 residues. The CDR3 region has the DNA TGCGCCAGCAGCCAAGACCAGGGGCCTGGAAACACCATATATTTT. Its protein product is CASSQDQGPGNTIYF.

CDR3 protein: CASSLGTSVDNEQFF. The CDR3 DNA reads as TGCGCCAGCAGCTTGGGGACTAGCGTAGACAATGAGCAGTTCTTC. The rearrangement uses TRBV5-1 and TRBJ2-1; 9 positions agree with TRBD2. Germline values: CDR1 SGHRS, CDR2 YFSETQ. V lost 0 bases and J lost 5; bases outside the gene matches: 3. CDR3 length: 15 residues. Looking up the rest from reference TRBV5-1 and TRBJ2-1 gives the full variable domain: KAGVTQTPRYLIKTRGQQVTLSCSPISGHRSVSWYQQTPGQGLQFLFEYFSETQRNKGNFPGRFSGRQFSNSRSEMNVSTLELGDSALYLCASSLGTSVDNEQFFGPGTRLTVL.

V is TRBV5-1 and J is TRBJ2-3; maybe TRBD2 (5 bases). With 4 bases removed from V and 4 bases from J, the gap between germline ends came to 10 bases. The germline CDR1 and CDR2 sequences are SGHRS and YFSETQ. The CDR3 is made up of 13 amino acids. CDR3 bases: TGCGCCAGCAGCCGGGATTGGGCAGATACGCAGTATTTT. Translation gives CASSRDWADTQYF.

As DNA, the CDR3 is TGTGCCAGCAGCCAAGATCGACAGACGGAAGCTTTCTTT. This gives the protein CASSQDRQTEAFF. The chain employs TRBV3-1 (or the pseudogene TRBV3-2) and TRBJ1-1; D is perhaps TRBD1 (5 bases). V dropped 0 bases and J dropped 8 bases, with 10 bases sitting between them. Germline V gene data show CDR1 as LGHDT and CDR2 as YNNKEL (reference sequence). The CDR3 spans 13 residues.

The chain couples TRBV6-1 to TRBJ1-1; TRBD1 might be the D (5 bases). Germline V gives CDR1 MNHNS, CDR2 SASEGT. Trimming took off 2 bases at V and 4 bases at J, with 8 bases between the two ends. The CDR3 covers 13 residues. The CDR3 sequence is CASSESGGTEAFF. As DNA, the CDR3 is TGTGCCAGCAGTGAATCCGGGGGCACTGAAGCTTTCTTT.

The gene calls are TRBV27 and TRBJ1-6; 9 nucleotides agree with TRBD1. Losses at the gene ends were 0 bases for V and 6 bases for J; bases not matched to a gene: 3. The germline CDR1 and CDR2 sequences are MNHEY and SMNVEV (reference sequence). The length of the CDR3 is 16 residues. DNA of the CDR3: TGTGCCAGCAGTTTATCTGGGACAGGGCGTAATTCACCCCTCCACTTT. This gives the protein CASSLSGTGRNSPLHF.

The V call is TRBV5-5, the J call TRBJ1-5; possible D gene TRBD1, 6 bases. The V gene's germline CDR1 is SGHKS and CDR2 YYEKEE (reference sequence). Trimming stripped 1 base from V and 1 base from J, with 9 bases between. This CDR3 has 15 amino acids. The DNA for the CDR3 is TGTGCCAGCAGCTTGCGGACAGAGAGCAATCAGCCCCAGCATTTT. Translation: CASSLRTESNQPQHF.

CDR3 sequence (DNA): TGTGCCTGGAGTTCCCCCCGGCCGGGTAGAACCTACGAGCAGTACTTC. Protein: CAWSSPRPGRTYEQYF. This chain joins TRBV30 and TRBJ2-7, with unresolved D. Germline CDR1 and CDR2: GTSNPN and SVGIG (reference sequence). Trimming left V 2 bases short and J 2 bases short, with 19 bases between. CDR3 length: 16 residues.

CDR3 region: CASSLGTGWATGELFF. In DNA, the CDR3 is TGCGCCAGCAGCTTGGGGACAGGGTGGGCCACCGGGGAGCTGTTTTTT. V gene TRBV5-1 combines with J gene TRBJ2-2; 8 nucleotides line up with TRBD1. V shed 0 bases and J 4 bases; nucleotides not matched to a gene: 5. The CDR3 runs to 16 residues. CDR1 and CDR2 (germline): SGHRS, YFSETQ.

This rearrangement joins TRBV28 to TRBJ1-2; D uncertain. The CDR3 covers 9 residues. Germline V gene data show CDR1 as MDHEN and CDR2 as SYDVKM. V was clipped by 8 bases and J by 8 bases, with 6 bases between them. CDR3 amino acids: CASGGGYTF. Written as DNA, the CDR3 is TGTGCCAGCGGCGGGGGCTACACCTTC.

The table lists this clone with a count of one. The chain recombines TRBV30 with TRBJ2-1, with 8 bases identical to TRBD1. J gave up 7 bases and V 3 bases, and 11 bases lay outside the gene matches. Germline V gene sequence: CDR1 GTSNPN, CDR2 SVGIG (reference sequence). The CDR3 sequence is 15 residues long. The CDR3 here is CAWSPTRGQANEQFF. The CDR3 DNA sequence: TGTGCCTGGAGCCCAACGCGGGGACAGGCGAATGAGCAGTTCTTC. The whole variable domain, filled in from reference TRBV30 and TRBJ2-1, reads SQTIHQWPATLVQPVGSPLSLECTVEGTSNPNLYWYRQAAGRGLQLLFYSVGIGQISSEVPQNLSASRPQDRQFILSSKKLLLSDSGFYLCAWSPTRGQANEQFFGPGTRLTVL.

This chain uses TRBV11-1 with TRBJ2-7, with D tentatively TRBD2 (6 bases). V was clipped by 5 bases and J by 7 bases, with 21 bases between them. Germline V CDR1 and CDR2: SGHAT, FQDESV (reference sequence). CDR3 size: 15 residues. In nucleotides, the CDR3 is TGTGCCAGCAGCGCGGAGGGACTTCCCGCCGGAGAGCAGTACTTC. As protein: CASSAEGLPAGEQYF.

This clone has just a few counts. The chain combines TRBV19 with TRBJ2-1; 8 bases are a match to TRBD2. Germline V gene sequence: CDR1 LNHDA, CDR2 SQIVND (reference sequence). The length of the CDR3 is 15 residues. V was pared by 3 bases and J by 7 bases, with 8 bases of the junction left unmatched. This CDR3 reads CASSIRSGSGNEQFF. The DNA for the CDR3 is TGTGCCAGTAGTATCCGGAGCGGGAGTGGAAATGAGCAGTTCTTC.

The rearrangement uses TRBV7-3 and TRBJ2-6, with TRBD2 identical over 14 bases. The CDR3 runs 20 residues. V gave up 4 bases and J gave up 0 bases; unmatched junction bases: 8. Per the germline V gene, CDR1 is SGHTA and CDR2 is FQGTGA. Written as DNA, the CDR3 is TGTGCCAGCAGCTCTGTGGGACTAGCGGGAGCAAACTCTGGGGCCAACGTCCTGACTTTC. The encoded protein is CASSSVGLAGANSGANVLTF.

V usage is TRBV5-1 and J usage is TRBJ2-3, with TRBD2 matching over 8 bases. This CDR3 comprises 14 residues. From germline, CDR1 is SGHRS and CDR2 YFSETQ. V was pared by 1 base and J by 6 bases, with 4 bases of the junction left unmatched. Here the CDR3 DNA reads TGCGCCAGCAGCTTGTCCGGGACTAGGGATACGCAGTATTTT. Translating gives CASSLSGTRDTQYF. Complete variable domain (other parts from reference TRBV5-1 and TRBJ2-3): KAGVTQTPRYLIKTRGQQVTLSCSPISGHRSVSWYQQTPGQGLQFLFEYFSETQRNKGNFPGRFSGRQFSNSRSEMNVSTLELGDSALYLCASSLSGTRDTQYFGPGTRLTVL.